The sequence of this T cell receptor beta chain was determined in a study of CD8 T cells in Susac syndrome. With random hexamers, 0.5 to 1 ug RNA was reverse transcribed. immunoSEQ multiplex PCR amplified TCR beta CDR3 across 54 Vbeta, 13 Jbeta. TCRdb re-analysed the immunoSEQ multiplex PCR reads in MiXCR, keeping a single row per CDR3 protein. The data show over 15,000 distinct CDR3 sequences, about 95% seen once. CD8+ and CD4+ blood T cells underwent TCR beta sequencing. Healthy donors constituted the controls, which were matched for age and sex. CD8+ and CD4+ T cells were negatively isolated; TEMRA cells were FACS-enriched. Between the trimmed V and J ends, which lost 6 bases and 7 bases, there was a span of 9 bases. Germline V gives CDR1 MNHEY, CDR2 SMNVEV (reference sequence). This CDR3 has 11 residues.

The chain is built from TRBV27 and TRBJ1-1; no definite D call. The clonotype was recovered from a human donor in good health. The sample taken for sequencing was CD8+ T cells from PBMCs. The CDR3 region has the DNA TGTGCCAGCAGCTCCGGCCTTGAAGCTTTCTTT. Residues: CASSSGLEAFF.